This T cell receptor beta chain is from a study of T cells in localized non-small cell lung cancer (dated by TCRdb to about 2020). For context, the study as a whole: The study examined T cell repertoires in 200 to 250 patients with early-stage NSCLC and compared tumors with uninvolved tumor-adjacent lungs. The cohort comprised around 250 treatment-naïve NSCLC patients with resected, localized lung tumors. The mean age of the NSCLC patients was roughly 70 years, with about 120 men and about a hundred women.

Turning to this clone: Its target antigen remains unknown. The record has no base qualities; no much larger clone is one base away.

The immunoSEQ Assay was used to sequence TCR beta CDR3 regions from DNA. On the study's bioinformatics: To compute T cell density, TCR beta template counts were normalized to usable DNA, which was estimated by amplifying housekeeping genes. Using the preseqR package, richness was estimated by extrapolating to 120,000 templates for tissue samples and 400,000 templates for PBMC samples. Clonality was defined by subtracting Pielou's evenness from one. Tissue-enriched TCRs were identified by differential abundance testing using productive amino-acid clonotypes, minimum total count 5 and alpha 0.1. Repertoire overlap between compartments was quantified with the Jaccard Index and Morisita Overlap Index. GLIPH grouped TCR beta CDR3s together with public tetramer-defined viral CDR3s, and a viral motif had to include at least three viral sequences and show V-gene enrichment. Drawn from immuneACCESS, this table holds only the in-frame rearrangements with V and J called that TCRdb kept. Clones are partly lost; checked studies trace under half to an unresolved V gene and leave the rest unexplained. That table is the source of V, J and clone size, and D and trimming were worked out from the DNA. The sample profile shows roughly 35,000 clones; about 90% of them were found once. The ten largest clonotypes hold around 4% of the sample.

Here is what the overall study found, with its caveats: Higher T cell density in blood was associated with longer overall survival, whereas higher clonality in adjacent lung was associated with shorter survival. Because multi-region tumor sequencing was not performed, intratumor heterogeneity could not be ruled out. Because the study design was exploratory, TCR variables were selected using unadjusted p-values without false-discovery rate correction. A median of 57 of the top 100 tumor clones turned up in the paired uninvolved adjacent lung, and roughly 30 of those clones also ranked among the top 100 of that same adjacent lung. The highest T cell clonality was observed in uninvolved tumor-adjacent lung, where clonality exceeded that of tumor, suggesting that antigenic responses were more focused in uninvolved tumor-adjacent lung.

At diagnosis, tumor, uninvolved tumor-adjacent lung and peripheral blood were collected and then preserved as a mix of FFPE and fresh-frozen material. For TCR repertoire profiling, blood samples were analyzed in the form of peripheral blood mononuclear cells. V is reduced by 5 bases and J by 1 base, leaving a spacing of 13 bases between them. The germline V gene specifies SGHTA as CDR1 and FQGNSA as CDR2. Spanning cysteine to phenylalanine, the CDR3 consists of 15 amino acids. Only CDR3 DNA remains: 45 bases, in frame from the first base. This receptor chain uses TRBV7-2 and TRBJ2-3; a tentative D match to TRBD2 spans 7 bases. The receptor comes from a woman aged 35 to 70 with stage I lung adenocarcinoma. The specimen comprised peripheral blood, sampled before any cancer treatment. The sequence in DNA is TGTGCCAGCAGCCCGGGGGGCCGGGGCACAGATACGCAGTATTTT. Its product reads: CASSPGGRGTDTQYF.